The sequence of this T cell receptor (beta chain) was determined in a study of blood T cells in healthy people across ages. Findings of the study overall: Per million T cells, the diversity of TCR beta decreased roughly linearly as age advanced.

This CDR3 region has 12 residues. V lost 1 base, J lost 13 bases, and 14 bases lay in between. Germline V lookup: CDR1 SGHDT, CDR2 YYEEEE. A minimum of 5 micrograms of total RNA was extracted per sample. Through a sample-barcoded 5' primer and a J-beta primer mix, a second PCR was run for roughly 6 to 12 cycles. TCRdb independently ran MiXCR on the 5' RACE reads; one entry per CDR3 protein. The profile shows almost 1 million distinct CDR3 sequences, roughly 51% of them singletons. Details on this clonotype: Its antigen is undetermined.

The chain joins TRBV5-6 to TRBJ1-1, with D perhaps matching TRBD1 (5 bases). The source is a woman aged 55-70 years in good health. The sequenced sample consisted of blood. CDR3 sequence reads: CASSLPVGTVFF. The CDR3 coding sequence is TGTGCCAGCAGCTTGCCAGTCGGGACGGTTTTCTTT. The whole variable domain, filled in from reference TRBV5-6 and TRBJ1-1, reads DAGVTQSPTHLIKTRGQQVTLRCSPKSGHDTVSWYQQALGQGPQFIFQYYEEEERQRGNFPDRFSGHQFPNYSSELNVNALLLGDSALYLCASSLPVGTVFFGQGTRLTVV.